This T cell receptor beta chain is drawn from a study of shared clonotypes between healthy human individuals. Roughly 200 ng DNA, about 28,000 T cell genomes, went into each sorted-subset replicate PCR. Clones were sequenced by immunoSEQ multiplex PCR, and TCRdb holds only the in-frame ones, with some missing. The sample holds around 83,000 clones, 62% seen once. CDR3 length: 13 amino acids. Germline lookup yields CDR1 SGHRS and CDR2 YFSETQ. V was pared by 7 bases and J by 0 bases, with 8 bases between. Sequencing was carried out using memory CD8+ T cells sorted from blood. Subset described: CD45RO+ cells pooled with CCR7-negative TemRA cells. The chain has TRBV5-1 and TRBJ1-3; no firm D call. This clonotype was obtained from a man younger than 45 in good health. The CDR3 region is CASSLSSGNTIYF. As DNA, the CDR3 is TGCGCCAGCTCTCTGAGCTCTGGAAACACCATATATTTT.